This T cell receptor beta chain is from a study of CD8 T cells in ankylosing spondylitis. Study observations and caveats: Matched ankylosing spondylitis synovial fluid reportedly contained a significantly enriched population of disease-linked clones.

This CDR3 region has 14 residues. Germline CDR1 is MNHEY and CDR2 is SVGAGI. Trimming stripped 0 bases from V and 3 bases from J, with 8 bases between. Quantitative molecular-barcoded 5'-RACE generated the TCR beta libraries. TCRdb reanalysed the 5' RACE reads using MiXCR and keeps one entry per CDR3 protein. The table has about 92,000 distinct CDR3 sequences, about 9% seen once; the top ten hold roughly 5%. This clonotype was seen many times. What it recognizes is unknown. The clonotype comes from a male donor with ankylosing spondylitis or in good health (not recorded which). Sequences were obtained from blood, either unsorted or a sorted T cell fraction (not recorded which). The rearrangement links TRBV6-5 to TRBJ2-5; D is perhaps TRBD1 (5 bases). The DNA for the CDR3 is TGTGCCAGCAGTTACTCGTTCAGGGAAGAGACCCAGTACTTC. Translating it yields CASSYSFREETQYF.